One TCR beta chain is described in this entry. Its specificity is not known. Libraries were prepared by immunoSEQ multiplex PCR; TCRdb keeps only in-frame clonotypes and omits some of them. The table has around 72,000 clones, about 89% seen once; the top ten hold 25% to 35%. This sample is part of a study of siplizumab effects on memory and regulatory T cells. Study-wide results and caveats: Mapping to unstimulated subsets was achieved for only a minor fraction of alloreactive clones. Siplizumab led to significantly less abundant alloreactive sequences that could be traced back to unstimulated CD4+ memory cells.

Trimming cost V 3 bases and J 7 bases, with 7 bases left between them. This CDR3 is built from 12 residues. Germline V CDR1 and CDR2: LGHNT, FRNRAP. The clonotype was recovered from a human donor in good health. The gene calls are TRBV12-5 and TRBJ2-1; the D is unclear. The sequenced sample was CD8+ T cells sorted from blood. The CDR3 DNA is TGTGCTAGTGGTTTTCTCGGGAATGAGCAGTTCTTC. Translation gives CASGFLGNEQFF.